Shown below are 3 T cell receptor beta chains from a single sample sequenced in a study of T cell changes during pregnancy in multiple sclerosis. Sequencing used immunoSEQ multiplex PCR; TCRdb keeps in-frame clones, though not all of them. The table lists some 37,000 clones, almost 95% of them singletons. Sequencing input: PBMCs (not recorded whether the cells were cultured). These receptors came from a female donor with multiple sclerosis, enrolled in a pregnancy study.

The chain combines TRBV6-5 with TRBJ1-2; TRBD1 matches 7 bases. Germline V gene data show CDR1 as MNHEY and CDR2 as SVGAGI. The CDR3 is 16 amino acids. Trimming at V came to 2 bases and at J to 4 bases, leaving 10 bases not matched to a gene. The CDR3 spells CASSYQESGGAYGYTF. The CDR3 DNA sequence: TGTGCCAGCAGTTACCAAGAATCAGGGGGGGCCTATGGCTACACCTTC.

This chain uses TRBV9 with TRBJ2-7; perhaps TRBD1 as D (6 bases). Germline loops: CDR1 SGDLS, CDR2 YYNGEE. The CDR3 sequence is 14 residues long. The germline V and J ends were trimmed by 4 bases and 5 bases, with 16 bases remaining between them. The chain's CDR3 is CASSLEGHPHEQYF. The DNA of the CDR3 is TGTGCCAGCAGCCTAGAGGGACATCCTCACGAGCAGTACTTC.

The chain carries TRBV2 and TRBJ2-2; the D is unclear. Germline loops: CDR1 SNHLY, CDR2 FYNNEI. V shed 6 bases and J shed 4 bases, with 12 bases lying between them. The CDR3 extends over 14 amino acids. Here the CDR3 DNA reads TGTGCCAGCAGCCCTACCGTTCTCACCGGGGAGCTGTTTTTT. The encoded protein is CASSPTVLTGELFF.